Sequencing of this T cell receptor (beta chain) was carried out in a study of response to subunit inactivated influenza vaccine. Overall study findings and caveats: Each seasonal influenza vaccination, the authors suggested, recruits few new T cells.

TCRdb processed the RT-PCR reads anew with MiXCR; each CDR3 protein has one entry. The sample holds 400,000 to 650,000 distinct CDR3 sequences; 7.2% are singletons and the top ten take around 13%. The length of the CDR3 is 13 residues. CDR1 ENHRY and CDR2 SYGVKD come from the germline V gene. The germline V and J ends were trimmed by 4 bases and 4 bases, with 10 bases remaining between them. A remark on this clonotype: The antigen remains undetermined.

The chain recombines TRBV10-3 with TRBJ1-2; D not resolved. The sequence came from a man aged 50-75 years who received an inactivated influenza vaccine. The starting material was PBMCs from blood, obtained 23 months after vaccination. CDR3 amino acids: CAISAYGSYGYTF. As DNA, the CDR3 is TGTGCCATCAGTGCATACGGATCCTATGGCTACACCTTC.